Below, 28 T cell receptor beta chains from the same sample are listed, as sequenced in a study of identical twins. TCRdb called the 5' RACE reads again in MiXCR, with one record for every CDR3 protein. The repertoire holds 300,000 to 350,000 distinct CDR3 sequences, with 10% to 15% as singletons. The same specimen was also included in a second study, on yellow fever vaccine responses in identical twins.

The specimen was CD8+ T cells sorted from blood. These receptors were obtained from a woman aged 18-35 years in good health.

The chain couples TRBV10-3 to TRBJ2-2; D could derive from TRBD1 or TRBD2 (6 bases each). The CDR3 runs to 17 residues. Germline V gene sequence: CDR1 ENHRY, CDR2 SYGVKD. Trimming removed 10 bases at V and 2 bases at J, with 23 bases between. The CDR3 spells CATHVLGGVRNTGELFF. The CDR3 DNA sequence: TGTGCCACCCATGTTTTGGGGGGCGTTCGTAACACCGGGGAGCTGTTTTTT.

This clonotype has more than one count but fewer than ten. The chain couples TRBV7-9 to TRBJ2-1; TRBD2 aligns across 13 bases. V was pared by 3 bases and J by 9 bases, with 8 bases of the junction left unmatched. Germline V gene sequence: CDR1 SEHNR, CDR2 FQNEAQ (reference sequence). This CDR3 spans 16 amino acids. CDR3 amino acids: CASSFSSGLAGAEQFF. CDR3 nucleotides: TGTGCCAGCAGCTTTAGTTCCGGACTAGCGGGAGCTGAGCAGTTCTTC.

This clonotype was seen a handful of times. The rearrangement joins TRBV28 to TRBJ2-7; the D call may be TRBD1 or TRBD2 (6 bases each). The V end lost 2 bases, the J end lost 6 bases, and 8 bases lay between the germline ends. Per the germline V gene, CDR1 is MDHEN and CDR2 is SYDVKM. This CDR3 is built from 12 residues. CDR3 DNA: TGTGCCAGCAGTTTAGGAGGGGGCGAGCAGTACGTC. Protein product: CASSLGGGEQYV.

The table lists this clonotype with a few counts. This chain uses TRBV7-9 with TRBJ2-5, with a tentative D call TRBD1 (6 bases). Germline values: CDR1 SEHNR, CDR2 FQNEAQ (reference sequence). The CDR3 covers 15 residues. The germline V and J ends were trimmed by 5 bases and 9 bases, with 22 bases remaining between them. The CDR3 protein is CASSEALTGTGAQYF. The CDR3 nucleotides are TGTGCCAGCAGCGAGGCCCTGACAGGAACTGGTGCCCAGTACTTC. The whole variable domain, filled in from reference TRBV7-9 and TRBJ2-5, reads DTGVSQNPRHKITKRGQNVTFRCDPISEHNRLYWYRQTLGQGPEFLTYFQNEAQLEKSRLLSDRFSAERPKGSFSTLEIQRTEQGDSAMYLCASSEALTGTGAQYFGPGTRLLVL.

This clonotype was observed at least ten times. The rearrangement links TRBV5-6 to TRBJ2-5; D is unresolved. Germline CDR1 reads SGHDT; CDR2 reads YYEEEE. The CDR3 loop spans 13 amino acids. Trimming removed 1 base from V and 4 bases from J, with 8 bases in between. CDR3 DNA: TGTGCCAGCAGCTTGATGTCTGGAGAGACCCAGTACTTC. Protein: CASSLMSGETQYF.

The CDR3 loop is CASRPQMLPQHF. The DNA for the CDR3 is TGTGCCAGCAGGCCCCAGATGCTGCCCCAGCATTTT. This chain links TRBV28 with TRBJ1-5; D gene uncertain. The CDR3 is 12 amino acids. Germline loops: CDR1 MDHEN, CDR2 SYDVKM. V was cut by 6 bases and J by 9 bases, with 12 bases left in between. The variable domain in full, with the rest retrieved from reference TRBV28 and TRBJ1-5, is DVKVTQSSRYLVKRTGEKVFLECVQDMDHENMFWYRQDPGLGLRLIYFSYDVKMKEKGDIPEGYSVSREKKERFSLILESASTNQTSMYLCASRPQMLPQHFGDGTRLSIL.

V usage is TRBV27 and J usage is TRBJ1-6, with D possibly TRBD1 on 5 matching bases. The CDR3 sequence is 14 residues long. CDR1 and CDR2 from the germline V gene are MNHEY and SMNVEV (reference sequence). The V and J ends lost 8 bases and 4 bases respectively, with 12 bases between them. The CDR3 DNA follows: TGTGCCAGCCTCGGGACCGCTTATAATTCACCCCTCCACTTT. Residues: CASLGTAYNSPLHF.

The CDR3 DNA sequence: TGTGCCAGCAACCACCGGGGGCGCGAGCAGTACGTC. This encodes CASNHRGREQYV. The chain employs TRBV28 and TRBJ2-7; D may match TRBD1 or TRBD2 (6 bases each). CDR1 is MDHEN, CDR2 SYDVKM, per germline. V gave up 7 bases and J gave up 6 bases, with 13 bases separating them. CDR3 length equals 12 residues.

This rearrangement joins TRBV12-3 or TRBV12-4 to TRBJ2-1; TRBD2 is a possible D gene (5 bases). V lost 10 bases and J 9 bases, leaving 19 bases between the germline ends. The CDR3 sequence is 13 residues long. The CDR3 sequence: CATRVGGSVEQFF. The CDR3 bases are TGTGCCACCCGGGTAGGCGGGTCTGTTGAGCAGTTCTTC.

This clonotype was picked up many times. The chain couples TRBV4-1 to TRBJ2-7; D not resolved. This CDR3 is 15 amino acids long. The germline gives CDR1 MGHRA, CDR2 YSYEKL. With 0 bases removed from V and 7 bases from J, the gap between germline ends came to 16 bases. The CDR3, as DNA: TGCGCCAGCAGCCAAGAAGTAGGACGACGGTGGGAGCAGTACGTC. Translating gives CASSQEVGRRWEQYV.

This clonotype was picked up a small number of times. The gene calls are TRBV4-1 and TRBJ2-1, with D perhaps being TRBD1 or TRBD2 (5 bases each). Trimming stripped 0 bases from V and 9 bases from J, with 15 bases between. CDR1 and CDR2 (germline): MGHRA, YSYEKL. This CDR3 has 15 residues. The CDR3 DNA is TGCGCCAGCAGCCAAGAGGGGCGTCGGGAACCTGAGCAGTTCTTC. Residues: CASSQEGRREPEQFF.

This clonotype occurred many times. This sequence joins TRBV2 and TRBJ2-1; tentative D call: TRBD2 (5 bases). Germline V gene sequence: CDR1 SNHLY, CDR2 FYNNEI. The CDR3 spans 14 residues. V lost 4 bases, J lost 5 bases, and 12 bases lay in between. This chain's CDR3 is CASSVGLRDNEQFF. The CDR3 DNA is TGTGCCAGCAGTGTTGGGTTGCGGGACAATGAGCAGTTCTTC.

This clonotype was seen many times. This sequence joins TRBV7-9 and TRBJ2-1; D gene uncertain. The V end lost 4 bases, the J end lost 7 bases, and 11 bases lay between the germline ends. This CDR3 contains 13 residues. Germline V lookup: CDR1 SEHNR, CDR2 FQNEAQ (reference sequence). Here the CDR3 reads CASSSSRPNEQFF. The CDR3 DNA reads TGTGCCAGCAGCTCATCGAGACCGAATGAGCAGTTCTTC.

There are a few counts of this clonotype. V usage is TRBV14 and J usage is TRBJ2-3; TRBD2 matches at 12 bases. This CDR3 is 16 amino acids long. The germline gives CDR1 SGHDN, CDR2 FVKESK. Losses at the gene ends were 3 bases for V and 3 bases for J; bases not matched to a gene: 4. Here the CDR3 DNA reads TGTGCCAGCAGCCAGACTAGCGGGAGTGAAACAGATACGCAGTATTTT. It codes for CASSQTSGSETDTQYF.

This clonotype turned up a few times. The genes are TRBV27 and TRBJ2-2; 12 bases line up with TRBD2. V trimming: 2 bases; J trimming: 4 bases; junction bases outside the gene matches: 5. The germline V gene encodes CDR1 MNHEY and CDR2 SMNVEV (reference sequence). The CDR3 is 17 residues long. The CDR3 here is CASSLGLAGGVTGELFF. CDR3 DNA: TGTGCCAGCAGTTTAGGCCTAGCGGGGGGGGTCACCGGGGAGCTGTTTTTT.

This clonotype occurred a few times. The V gene is TRBV20-1, the J gene TRBJ2-3; D tentatively reads TRBD1 or TRBD2 (5 bases each). Trimming cost V 3 bases and J 1 base, with 17 bases left between them. This CDR3 contains 16 residues. Per the germline V gene, CDR1 is DFQATT and CDR2 is SNEGSKA (reference sequence). CDR3 nucleotides: TGCAGTGCTAGGACTTGGGGGACGGTGGGCACAGATACGCAGTATTTT. Protein: CSARTWGTVGTDTQYF.

The V call is TRBV12-3 or TRBV12-4, the J call TRBJ2-2, with D uncertain. The V end was cut by 7 bases, the J end by 1 base, with 16 bases between. There are 16 residues in the CDR3. CDR3 loop: CASTPISTGNTGELFF. The CDR3 coding sequence is TGTGCCAGCACCCCAATCTCGACGGGGAACACCGGGGAGCTGTTTTTT.

The rearrangement joins TRBV6-6 to TRBJ2-7; TRBD2 is a possible D gene (5 bases). V lost 0 bases to trimming and J lost 5 bases, with 8 bases between them. The CDR3 is 13 amino acids. The V gene's germline CDR1 is MNHNY and CDR2 SVGAGI (reference sequence). DNA for the CDR3: TGTGCCAGCAGTTACTCCCCGGAGGACGAGCAGTACTTC. It yields the protein CASSYSPEDEQYF.

The genes are TRBV7-9 and TRBJ1-2, with 7 nucleotides matching TRBD1. CDR1 and CDR2 from the germline V gene are SEHNR and FQNEAQ (reference sequence). The CDR3 is made up of 14 amino acids. V lost 3 bases to trimming and J lost 5 bases; unmatched junction nucleotides: 6. CDR3 amino acids: CASSFFDRDYGYTF. The CDR3 DNA follows: TGTGCCAGCAGCTTCTTCGACAGGGATTATGGCTACACCTTC. The whole variable domain, remainder taken from reference TRBV7-9 and TRBJ1-2, is DTGVSQNPRHKITKRGQNVTFRCDPISEHNRLYWYRQTLGQGPEFLTYFQNEAQLEKSRLLSDRFSAERPKGSFSTLEIQRTEQGDSAMYLCASSFFDRDYGYTFGSGTRLTVV.

In this sample, this clonotype turned up a few times. The chain joins TRBV5-1 to TRBJ2-2; D is ambiguous. The CDR3 is 18 amino acids. From germline, CDR1 is SGHRS and CDR2 YFSETQ. V lost 0 bases and J lost 1, with 16 bases in between. CDR3 sequence (DNA): TGCGCCAGCAGCTTGGAATGGGCGGCAAGGCGGAACACCGGGGAGCTGTTTTTT. It yields the protein CASSLEWAARRNTGELFF.

This clonotype was seen a handful of times. The chain uses TRBV6-2 or TRBV6-3 and TRBJ2-7, with D unresolved. Trimming took off 4 bases at V and 6 bases at J, with 10 bases between the two ends. This CDR3 has 12 amino acids. Per the germline V gene, CDR1 is MNHEY and CDR2 is SVGEGT. The CDR3 region has the DNA TGTGCCAGCAGTTCTTTCTCCCTCGAGCAGTACGTC. Protein product: CASSSFSLEQYV.

This clonotype was counted a few times. The rearrangement joins TRBV20-1 to TRBJ2-7; D unclear. CDR3 length equals 13 residues. The V end was cut by 0 bases, the J end by 2 bases, with 8 bases between. Germline CDR1 is DFQATT and CDR2 is SNEGSKA (reference sequence). The CDR3 region is CSARDLSTYEQYF. The CDR3 bases are TGCAGTGCTAGAGATTTGTCCACCTACGAGCAGTACTTC.

The chain carries TRBV15 and TRBJ2-7; TRBD2 is a possible D gene (6 bases). V dropped 8 bases and J dropped 5 bases, with 16 bases sitting between them. The germline CDR1 and CDR2 sequences are LNHNV and YYDKDF (reference sequence). The CDR3 covers 13 residues. The CDR3 sequence is CATRVGGSDEQYF. The CDR3 nucleotides read TGTGCCACCCGGGTTGGAGGGAGCGACGAGCAGTACTTC.

This clonotype was observed a handful of times. The rearrangement uses TRBV25-1 and TRBJ2-1, with D possibly being TRBD1 or TRBD2 (5 bases each). CDR3 length equals 13 residues. Germline lookup yields CDR1 MGHDK and CDR2 SYGVNS. Deletions cut 2 bases from V and 5 bases from J, with 7 bases between. DNA for the CDR3: TGTGCCAGCAGTGAACTGGGACACAATGAGCAGTTCTTC. Translated: CASSELGHNEQFF.

This clonotype was recorded at least ten times. The chain is built from TRBV5-6 and TRBJ2-1; possible D gene TRBD1, 6 bases. V was trimmed by 2 bases and J by 4 bases, leaving 16 bases between them. The CDR3 loop spans 16 amino acids. Germline loops: CDR1 SGHDT, CDR2 YYEEEE. The CDR3 reads CASSFPQGFLYNEQFF. CDR3 DNA sequence: TGTGCCAGCAGCTTTCCCCAGGGGTTCCTATACAATGAGCAGTTCTTC.

This clonotype was recorded many times. The V gene is TRBV4-2, the J gene TRBJ1-1; D ambiguous. The V gene's germline CDR1 is LGHNA and CDR2 YNFKEQ. This CDR3 is built from 16 residues. Trimming removed 6 bases from V and 0 bases from J, with 17 bases in between. CDR3 coding DNA: TGTGCCAGCAGTCAAATGGCATACAGTTTGAACACTGAAGCTTTCTTT. This codes for CASSQMAYSLNTEAFF.

The chain recombines TRBV28 with TRBJ1-6, with 10 bases aligning to TRBD1. The CDR3 runs 16 residues. Germline V gene sequence: CDR1 MDHEN, CDR2 SYDVKM. The junction had 8 bases not matched to a gene; V was cut back by 6 bases and J by 6 bases. CDR3 bases: TGTGCCAGCAGGTCGGGGACAGGGGTTGTTAATTCACCCCTCCACTTT. Translated, it gives CASRSGTGVVNSPLHF.

This clonotype appeared a few times. The chain joins TRBV4-1 to TRBJ2-1; TRBD2 matches 8 bases. Germline trimming cut 3 bases from V and 6 bases from J; bases unmatched to any gene: 4. Looked up from germline, CDR1 is MGHRA and CDR2 is YSYEKL. The CDR3 spans 14 residues. The CDR3 is CASSQAGTSNEQFF. The CDR3 DNA reads TGCGCCAGCAGCCAGGCCGGGACTAGCAATGAGCAGTTCTTC.